These T cell receptor beta chains were read from a single sample in a study of blood T cell repertoires in COVID-19. Profiling relied on immunoSEQ multiplex PCR, and the TCRdb table lists in-frame clones only, not all of them. The sample carries 300,000 to 400,000 clones, 75% to 90% recorded once. The material sequenced was peripheral blood. These receptors were taken from a woman aged 60-75 years with COVID-19, enrolled during active disease. CDR3s include the opening cysteine and the closing phenylalanine or tryptophan. The D gene is left open where the match is weak. Not every row has a clone size; where given, it reads once, few, many or a size class.

TRBV30	-	-	TRBJ2-7	CAWSAAYEQYF	TGTGCCTGGAGTGCAGCCTACGAGCAGTACTTC
TRBV7-7	-	-	TRBJ2-1	CASSLQGGTYNEQFF	TGTGCCAGCAGCCTACAAGGGGGAACTTACAATGAGCAGTTCTTC
TRBV7-2	-	-	TRBJ2-2	CASSRWRGPGGELFF	TGTGCCAGCAGCCGTTGGAGGGGGCCGGGAGGGGAGCTGTTTTTT
TRBV28	-	TRBD2	TRBJ2-7	CASSSPGGPGDEQYF	TGTGCCAGCAGTTCCCCGGGGGGGCCGGGGGACGAGCAGTACTTC
TRBV18	-	TRBD1	TRBJ2-3	CASLQGAPDTQYF	TGTGCCAGCCTACAGGGGGCCCCAGATACGCAGTATTTT
TRBV7-9	-	-	TRBJ1-5	CASSSAKNQPQHF	TGTGCCAGCAGCTCCGCGAAGAATCAGCCCCAGCATTTT
TRBV30	-	-	TRBJ1-2	CAWSVRGNYGYTF	TGTGCCTGGAGTGTAAGGGGGAACTATGGCTACACCTTC
TRBV4-1	-	TRBD1	TRBJ1-2	CASSQPGQGGYTF	TGCGCCAGCAGCCAACCGGGACAGGGGGGCTACACCTTC
TRBV19	few	TRBD1	TRBJ1-2	CASSIRTGGNYGYTF	TGTGCCAGTAGTATAAGGACAGGGGGTAACTATGGCTACACCTTC
TRBV18	-	TRBD1	TRBJ1-3	CASSSITGGSGNTIYF	TGTGCCAGCTCTTCAATAACAGGGGGCTCTGGAAACACCATATATTTT
TRBV27	-	-	TRBJ1-1	CASSLRGQINTEAFF	TGTGCCAGCAGTTTAAGGGGCCAGATAAACACTGAAGCTTTCTTT
TRBV15	-	TRBD1	TRBJ2-7	CATTPGQGTYEQYF	TGTGCCACCACACCGGGACAGGGGACCTACGAGCAGTACTTC
TRBV19	-	-	TRBJ1-1	CASSTPLERTEAFF	TGTGCCAGTAGTACCCCATTGGAGCGCACTGAAGCTTTCTTT
TRBV6-2/TRBV6-3	-	TRBD2	TRBJ2-3	CASSYSSGGARDTQYF	TGTGCCAGCAGTTACTCTAGCGGGGGGGCTCGAGATACGCAGTATTTT
TRBV28	-	-	TRBJ1-2	CASGFSGFVDGYTF	TGTGCCAGCGGATTCTCAGGGTTTGTAGATGGCTACACCTTC
TRBV9	-	TRBD1	TRBJ1-1	CASVGQGNTEAFF	TGTGCCAGCGTAGGACAGGGGAACACTGAAGCTTTCTTT
TRBV19	few	TRBD2	TRBJ2-3	CASSPRRAGGRTDTQYF	TGTGCCAGTAGTCCCCGGCGAGCGGGGGGCCGCACAGATACGCAGTATTTT